The source of this T cell receptor beta chain is a study of cytomegalovirus exposure and HLA in healthy donors. The study, taken as a whole, reports: Later analysis suggested links between common viral pathogens and several top significant clusters. CMV antigen specificity was confirmed in vitro for a few CMV-associated chains.

The CDR3 consists of 16 residues. Germline assignment: CDR1 SGHDT and CDR2 YYEEEE. With 4 bases removed from V and 1 base from J, the gap between germline ends came to 18 bases. As to this clone: The antigen is not known. Different DNA sequences within this sample yield the same CDR3.

PCR was performed using 60 Vbeta and 13 Jbeta primers. The assay was immunoSEQ multiplex PCR, and TCRdb's table has in-frame clones only and misses some. The sample includes 100,000 to 120,000 clones, 70% to 80% of them seen just once. This TCR was recovered from a woman in her 30s in good health and CMV-seropositive. This chain uses TRBV5-6 with TRBJ2-7, with D possibly TRBD2 on 7 matching bases. Sequencing was carried out using PBMCs. The CDR3 DNA reads TGTGCCAGCAGCGACAGAGGGGGGGGGAGGTCCTACGAGCAGTACTTC. Its translation is CASSDRGGGRSYEQYF.